The 14 T cell receptor beta chains reported below all come from one sample, sequenced in a study of T cell responses to AZD1222 COVID-19 vaccine. Here immunoSEQ multiplex PCR was the method, and the copy in TCRdb shows in-frame clones only, minus some. The sample holds around 100,000 clones, around 90% seen once. The specimen was peripheral blood, collected on day 0 of AZD1222 vaccination. The receptor set was obtained from an adult in good health.

The chain employs TRBV19 and TRBJ2-3; unclear D gene. The V end was cut by 2 bases, the J end by 4 bases, with 7 bases between. Per germline, CDR1 LNHDA and CDR2 SQIVND (reference sequence). This CDR3 is 13 amino acids long. CDR3 nucleotide sequence: TGTGCCAGTAGTATAACCCGTGCAGATACGCAGTATTTT. Residues: CASSITRADTQYF. The full variable domain, completed using reference TRBV19 and TRBJ2-3, is DGGITQSPKYLFRKEGQNVTLSCEQNLNHDAMYWYRQDPGQGLRLIYYSQIVNDFQKGDIAEGYSVSREKKESFPLTVTSAQKNPTAFYLCASSITRADTQYFGPGTRLTVL.

The sample holds a few counts of this clone. The sample contains more than one DNA sequence encoding this CDR3. The genes are TRBV9 and TRBJ1-4; D is possibly TRBD1 (6 bases). The CDR3 runs 15 residues. Deletions cut 0 bases from V and 5 bases from J, with 11 bases between. Germline CDR1 is SGDLS and CDR2 is YYNGEE. In nucleotides, the CDR3 is TGTGCCAGCAGCGTAGCTTCAGGGGCGAATGAAAAACTGTTTTTT. Amino acids: CASSVASGANEKLFF.

The CDR3 protein is CASSLGGSSTEAFF. The CDR3 DNA reads TGCGCCAGCAGTCTGGGAGGGAGCTCCACTGAAGCTTTCTTT. The chain employs TRBV5-1 and TRBJ1-1, with no clear D. Between the trimmed V and J ends, which lost 5 bases and 4 bases, there was a span of 15 bases. Germline V gene sequence: CDR1 SGHRS, CDR2 YFSETQ. This CDR3 comprises 14 residues.

The V call is TRBV5-4, the J call TRBJ1-2, with 7 bases aligning to TRBD1. The V gene's germline CDR1 is SGHNT and CDR2 YYREEE (reference sequence). Trimming took 4 bases from V and 5 from J; bases not matched to a gene: 5. This CDR3 has 13 amino acids. The CDR3: CASSDRVRYGYTF. The CDR3 nucleotides are TGTGCCAGCAGCGACAGGGTTCGTTATGGCTACACCTTC.

V is TRBV19 and J is TRBJ1-6; a possible D gene is TRBD1 (5 bases). V was pared by 3 bases and J by 7 bases, with 13 bases between. Germline assignment: CDR1 LNHDA and CDR2 SQIVND (reference sequence). The CDR3 is made up of 15 amino acids. CDR3 sequence reads: CASSMADSRNSPLHF. The CDR3 DNA sequence: TGTGCCAGTAGTATGGCCGACAGCCGGAATTCACCCCTCCACTTT.

The chain has TRBV6-2 or TRBV6-3 and TRBJ2-2, with D tentatively TRBD2 (6 bases). Per the germline V gene, CDR1 is MNHEY and CDR2 is SVGEGT. Trimming removed 4 bases from V and 3 bases from J, with 12 bases in between. This CDR3 comprises 15 residues. The CDR3 is CASSLASDYTGELFF. CDR3 DNA: TGTGCCAGCAGTTTGGCTAGCGATTACACCGGGGAGCTGTTTTTT.

DNA of the CDR3: TGTGCCAGCAGCTCAACAGGGGACACCGGGGAGCTGTTTTTT. Translating it yields CASSSTGDTGELFF. The chain uses TRBV7-3 and TRBJ2-2; 7 bases are a match to TRBD1. Germline V CDR1 and CDR2: SGHTA, FQGTGA. CDR3 length: 14 amino acids. With 4 bases clipped from V and 3 bases from J, the junction kept 2 bases outside the gene matches. The complete variable domain, with remaining parts taken from reference TRBV7-3 and TRBJ2-2, reads GAGVSQTPSNKVTEKGKYVELRCDPISGHTALYWYRQSLGQGPEFLIYFQGTGAADDSGLPNDRFFAVRPEGSVSTLKIQRTERGDSAVYLCASSSTGDTGELFFGEGSRLTVL.

V and J are TRBV7-3 and TRBJ2-3; 7 nucleotides agree with TRBD1. Germline V gives CDR1 SGHTA, CDR2 FQGTGA. Losses at the gene ends were 5 bases for V and 5 bases for J; bases not matched to a gene: 4. The CDR3 has 13 residues. The DNA for the CDR3 is TGTGCCAGCAGCCCTAACAGGGGAGATACGCAGTATTTT. Amino acid sequence: CASSPNRGDTQYF.

The gene calls are TRBV29-1 and TRBJ2-7; unclear D gene. V shed 3 bases and J shed 2 bases, with 8 bases lying between them. The V gene's germline CDR1 is SQVTM and CDR2 ANQGSEA. The CDR3 has 12 amino acids. As DNA, the CDR3 is TGCAGCGTTGAGGTAGCAGCCTACGAGCAGTACTTC. Amino acids: CSVEVAAYEQYF.

The rearrangement links TRBV2 to TRBJ1-1, with D unclear. The V gene's germline CDR1 is SNHLY and CDR2 FYNNEI. With 1 base removed from V and 0 bases from J, the gap between germline ends came to 9 bases. The CDR3 has 15 amino acids. CDR3 amino acids: CASSEEWQLNTEAFF. CDR3 nucleotide sequence: TGTGCCAGCAGTGAAGAATGGCAGTTGAACACTGAAGCTTTCTTT. The entire variable domain, with the rest obtained from reference TRBV2 and TRBJ1-1, is as follows: EPEVTQTPSHQVTQMGQEVILRCVPISNHLYFYWYRQILGQKVEFLVSFYNNEISEKSEIFDDQFSVERPDGSNFTLKIRSTKLEDSAMYFCASSEEWQLNTEAFFGQGTRLTVV.

This clone is classed as medium-sized. V and J are TRBV7-9 and TRBJ2-7; 9 bases align to TRBD1. The CDR3 sequence is 13 residues long. The V segment lost 10 bases and the J segment 1 base; nucleotides outside the gene matches: 5. Looked up from germline, CDR1 is SEHNR and CDR2 is FQNEAQ (reference sequence). The DNA of the CDR3 is TGTGCCATCCCGGGACAGGGATCCTACGAGCAGTACTTC. Its protein is CAIPGQGSYEQYF.

The V gene is TRBV6-2 or TRBV6-3, the J gene TRBJ2-1, with 8 bases lining up with TRBD1. The CDR3 totals 13 residues. Germline lookup yields CDR1 MNHEY and CDR2 SVGEGT. Trimming at V came to 5 bases and at J to 7 bases, leaving 4 bases not matched to a gene. The CDR3 loop reads CASSLYRGNEQFF. In nucleotides, the CDR3 is TGTGCCAGCAGTCTTTACAGGGGGAATGAGCAGTTCTTC.

The chain has TRBV7-9 and TRBJ2-2, with TRBD2 identical over 8 bases. Germline CDR1 SEHNR, CDR2 FQNEAQ (reference sequence). The CDR3 loop spans 16 amino acids. V shed 4 bases and J 0 bases; nucleotides not matched to a gene: 4. This CDR3 reads CASSSQRGTNTGELFF. The CDR3, as DNA: TGTGCCAGCAGCTCCCAGCGGGGGACGAACACCGGGGAGCTGTTTTTT.

A remark on this clone: The junction and the germline gene differ at one end; a read error may be behind it. This chain links TRBV5-1 with TRBJ1-1; TRBD1 is a possible D gene (6 bases). CDR3 length: 14 residues. Germline CDR1 is SGHRS and CDR2 is YFSETQ. In DNA form, the CDR3 reads TGTGCCAGCACCCCCTTGGGGGGCGTCACTGAAGCTTTCTTT. This codes for CASTPLGGVTEAFF.